Listed below are T cell receptor beta chains from one sample, sequenced in a study of blood T cell repertoires in COVID-19. TCRdb's table, derived via immunoSEQ multiplex PCR, lists solely in-frame clones and lacks some. The sample holds a few hundred thousand clones, approximately 90% seen once. Sequencing was done on a sample of PBMCs or T cells enriched from blood (not recorded which). The source of these receptors is a middle-aged woman who had been exposed to COVID-19. Each CDR3 is given with its conserved first and last residue.

v_gene	j_gene	CDR3aa
TRBV11-2	TRBJ1-6	CASSRTQADSPLHF
TRBV15	TRBJ1-5	CATSAGTDSLDQPQHF
TRBV6-2/TRBV6-3	TRBJ1-6	CASSSLASSPLHF
TRBV24-1	TRBJ1-1	CATSERGQGMSEAFF
TRBV7-9	TRBJ1-4	CASTGELSNEKLFF
TRBV27	TRBJ2-5	CASSSLRTGEETQYF
TRBV4-1	TRBJ1-6	CASSQVGRDSPLHF
TRBV19	TRBJ2-3	CASSILGTGGADTQYF
TRBV25-1	TRBJ2-7	CASSADGGLAGLEQYF
TRBV5-1	TRBJ1-2	CASGNQGQGHGYTF
TRBV7-9	TRBJ2-1	CASSSQGFDEQFF
TRBV5-1	TRBJ1-4	CASSRSGTGTGEKLFF
TRBV7-2	TRBJ2-1	CASSFLAGSPYNEQFF
TRBV6-5	TRBJ1-1	CASKGRGPTEAFF
TRBV7-2	TRBJ1-6	CASSLGQGGPPLHF
TRBV7-9	TRBJ1-4	CASSRGVATNEKLFF
TRBV30	TRBJ2-1	CAWSDRPGSGVTYNEQFF
TRBV18	TRBJ1-1	CASSPQGNRVGDTEAFF
TRBV30	TRBJ1-2	CAWTRGQGNYGYTF
TRBV18	TRBJ1-1	CASSPTGRRLTNTEAFF
TRBV29-1	TRBJ2-3	CSARGLAGDTDTQYF
TRBV7-9	TRBJ1-6	CASSLGQGHGYNSPLHF
TRBV27	TRBJ1-2	CASSLTPGTDYGYTF
TRBV13	TRBJ1-2	CASSPEVADNLSYGYTF
TRBV6-4	TRBJ2-3	CASSGYRLVTDTQYF
TRBV5-6	TRBJ1-5	CASSRRGGNQPQHF
TRBV10-1	TRBJ1-2	CASSAGRGYGYGYTF
TRBV6-2/TRBV6-3	TRBJ1-2	CASSYSEVSFNYGYTF
TRBV9	TRBJ1-3	CASSPSGQGGYTIYF
TRBV25-1	TRBJ1-1	CASQAHPGSTEAFF
TRBV29-1	TRBJ1-1	CSVGVHTGGTEAFF
TRBV4-3	TRBJ2-7	CASSPGLAAKSSYEQYF
TRBV2	TRBJ1-5	CASNGQGSNQPQHF
TRBV30	TRBJ2-7	CAWSEGTGIREQYF
TRBV5-1	TRBJ2-3	CASSFGASGGTLGDTQYF
TRBV4-2	TRBJ2-1	CASSQERGGPYNEQFF
TRBV6-2/TRBV6-3	TRBJ1-1	CASSYLRIQGTEAFF
TRBV30	TRBJ1-1	CAWNRPGTEAFF
TRBV6-5	TRBJ1-4	CASRRVLNEKLFF
TRBV2	TRBJ2-2	CASSGQGRGTPGELFF
TRBV14	TRBJ2-3	CASSQAEGSTDTQYF
TRBV7-9	TRBJ1-5	CASSHDSSNQPQHF
TRBV29-1	TRBJ1-2	CSVEEWKGQGAEYGYTF
TRBV11-1	TRBJ2-3	CASSLLAGLADTQYF
TRBV19	TRBJ1-1	CASSIGRDRQNTEAFF